Below, 8 T cell receptor beta chains from the same sample are listed, as sequenced in a study of T-cell memory formation after mild COVID-19. A single record per CDR3 protein comes from TCRdb applying MiXCR to the 5' RACE reads. The top ten clones hold approximately 23% of a sample with some 50,000 distinct CDR3 sequences, more than 10% of them seen once. Sequencing was done on a sample of PBMCs or a T cell subset sorted from them (not recorded which). The source is a man aged 18 to 30 who had mild COVID-19 (a few samples of this study predate the infection). Cell type and time point are not known.

The rearrangement uses TRBV20-1 and TRBJ2-2; D remains unclear. V was cut by 2 bases and J by 2 bases, with 15 bases left in between. The CDR3 consists of 16 residues. CDR1 and CDR2 from the germline V gene are DFQATT and SNEGSKA (reference sequence). CDR3 DNA: TGCAGTGCTAGAAAGGTCGCCACGGTCAACACCGGGGAGCTGTTTTTT. Translation gives CSARKVATVNTGELFF.

The rearrangement joins TRBV7-2 to TRBJ1-2; tentatively, D is TRBD1 (6 bases). V was pared by 1 base and J by 1 base, with 10 bases between. Per germline, CDR1 SGHTA and CDR2 FQGNSA. The CDR3 covers 15 residues. The CDR3 loop is CASSLDGQHNYGYTF. The DNA of the CDR3 is TGTGCCAGCAGCTTAGACGGACAGCATAACTATGGCTACACCTTC.

Ten or more counts support this clonotype. The rearrangement links TRBV7-2 to TRBJ2-1; 10 nucleotides match TRBD2. The CDR3 runs 15 residues. The germline CDR1 and CDR2 sequences are SGHTA and FQGNSA. Trimming removed 2 bases from V and 8 bases from J; junction bases left unmatched: 6. The CDR3 is CASSLSSGGLYEQFF. The CDR3 DNA sequence: TGTGCCAGCAGCTTAAGTAGCGGGGGGCTGTATGAGCAGTTCTTC.

This clonotype was counted many times. This sequence joins TRBV3-1 and TRBJ2-5, with 11 bases lining up with TRBD2. Germline V gene data show CDR1 as LGHDT and CDR2 as YNNKEL (reference sequence). After removal of 4 bases from V and 2 bases from J, the junction contained 15 bases not matched to a gene. There are 19 residues in the CDR3. The CDR3 loop reads CASSLGGWTSGREQETQYF. CDR3 nucleotide sequence: TGTGCCAGCAGCCTTGGCGGGTGGACTAGCGGGCGTGAACAAGAGACCCAGTACTTC.

This clonotype was observed a handful of times. This sequence joins TRBV18 and TRBJ2-5; the D is unclear. The V end was cut by 4 bases, the J end by 5 bases, with 14 bases between. CDR3 length: 14 amino acids. Germline CDR1 and CDR2: KGHSH and LQKENI. The CDR3 DNA is TGTGCCAGCTCACTCAAGGGTGCATCGGAGACCCAGTACTTC. It codes for CASSLKGASETQYF.

The chain combines TRBV4-1 with TRBJ1-6; tentatively, D is TRBD1 (6 bases). The CDR3 spans 17 residues. V was shortened by 0 bases and J by 8 bases, with 17 bases between the two germline ends. The V gene's germline CDR1 is MGHRA and CDR2 YSYEKL. The CDR3 loop reads CASSQDRGGFRDSPLHF. Written as DNA, the CDR3 is TGCGCCAGCAGCCAAGATAGGGGGGGGTTTAGGGATTCACCCCTCCACTTT.

This clonotype has a count of ten or more. The chain uses TRBV7-2 and TRBJ1-1; 8 bases agree with TRBD1. Germline V gene lookup returns CDR1 SGHTA and CDR2 FQGNSA. This CDR3 has 18 amino acids. With V trimmed by 5 bases and J by 5 bases, 19 bases remained unmatched. This chain's CDR3 is CASSPRRTGNEWRTEAFF. The CDR3 bases are TGTGCCAGCAGCCCCCGCCGGACAGGGAATGAATGGAGGACTGAAGCTTTCTTT.

The table lists this clonotype with many counts. The V gene is TRBV5-6, the J gene TRBJ2-2; D uncertain. V dropped 3 bases and J dropped 5 bases, with 5 bases sitting between them. This CDR3 region has 12 residues. CDR1 is SGHDT, CDR2 YYEEEE, per germline. The CDR3 is CASSWGTGELFF. The CDR3 DNA follows: TGTGCCAGCAGCTGGGGAACCGGGGAGCTGTTTTTT.